The 12 T cell receptor beta chains in this list originate from one sample, sequenced in a study of T cells in women clearing cervical HPV infection. Profiled with immunoSEQ multiplex PCR; TCRdb holds only in-frame clones, not every one. This table holds around 30,000 clones. Sequenced material: blood buffy coat. Receptor source: a woman between 18 and 69 years old with a cervical HPV16 infection that either progressed to CIN3+ or cleared (not recorded which).

Remarks on this clone: The missing CDR3 end, 3 residues past where the read stops, is filled in from the germline J gene. The chain joins TRBV19 to TRBJ2-4, with 7 bases lining up with TRBD1. CDR3 length: 13 residues. Germline lookup yields CDR1 LNHDA and CDR2 SQIVND (reference sequence). CDR3 loop: CASSILGGNGQYF. The sequenced part of the CDR3 DNA is TGTGCCAGTAGTATATTAGGGGGCAATGGT.

In the case of this clone: Germline and junction disagree at one end, which may indicate a read error. Read sequence stops 3 residues before the CDR3 end, and the germline J gene provides the missing end. The same CDR3 arises from other DNA sequences in this sample as well. The rearrangement links TRBV2 to TRBJ1-3, with 9 nucleotides matching TRBD1. CDR1 is SNHLY, CDR2 FYNNEI, per germline. This CDR3 region has 15 residues. The covered CDR3 bases are TGTGCCAGCAGTGTAAGGACAGGGGTTGGAAACACT. This encodes CASSVRTGVGNT. The whole CDR3 sequence reads CASSVRTGVGNTIYF.

As to this clone: The read finishes 3 residues shy of the CDR3 end, and the germline J gene is used to complete it. The chain recombines TRBV30 with TRBJ2-2, with TRBD2 matching 8 bases. The CDR3 is made up of 12 amino acids. Germline loops: CDR1 GTSNPN, CDR2 SVGIG (reference sequence). This chain's CDR3 is CAWSGGGSALFF. CDR3 DNA, as far as it was read: TGTGCCTGGAGCGGGGGGGGTTCTGCG.

As for this clone: The CDR3 goes on 3 residues after the read ends, and that part is filled in from the germline J gene. The chain is built from TRBV7-2 and TRBJ1-3; D gene unclear. Germline V CDR1 and CDR2: SGHTA, FQGNSA. The CDR3 is 15 residues long. V was trimmed by 5 bases and J by 0 bases, leaving 11 bases between them. The CDR3 sequence is CASSPAGNSGNTIYF. The covered CDR3 bases are TGTGCCAGCAGCCCCGCCGGTAACTCTGGAAACACC.

With regard to this clone: The observed sequence ends 3 residues before the CDR3 terminus, with the missing tail filled in from the germline J gene. The rearrangement uses TRBV6-2 or TRBV6-3 and TRBJ2-3; TRBD2 matches at 8 bases. The CDR3 totals 15 residues. Germline V lookup: CDR1 MNHEY, CDR2 SVGEGT. The covered CDR3 bases are TGTGCCAGCAGTTACTCCCGGACTAGCCAAGAGACG. The encoded protein is CASSYSRTSQET. In full, the CDR3 is CASSYSRTSQETQYF.

Note on this clone: The junction departs from the called germline gene at one end, perhaps through a read error. The read comes to an end 3 residues before the CDR3 does, leaving the germline J gene to fill in the end. This chain connects TRBV20-1 to TRBJ2-7, with TRBD1 matching 7 bases. The CDR3 length is 14 residues. CDR1 and CDR2 from the germline V gene are DFQATT and SNEGSKA (reference sequence). The part of the CDR3 DNA that was read is TGCAGTGCAAGAGCCGGGACAGTACTTTACGAG. Translation gives CSARAGTVLYE. In full, the CDR3 is CSARAGTVLYEQYF.

As for this clone: The CDR3 is cut off 3 residues early in the read; its end comes from the germline J gene. The chain couples TRBV20-1 to TRBJ1-3; D not certain. The CDR3 is 14 amino acids. V lost 0 bases, J lost 2 bases, and 8 bases lay in between. Looked up from germline, CDR1 is DFQATT and CDR2 is SNEGSKA (reference sequence). The CDR3 bases that were read are TGCAGTGCTAGAGATGGTACGGCTGGAAACACC. Its translation is CSARDGTAGNT. The full CDR3 sequence reads CSARDGTAGNTIYF.

As for this clone: The CDR3 extends 3 residues past the end of the read, so its final part is completed from the germline J gene. V is TRBV20-1 and J is TRBJ1-4, with a possible D match to TRBD1 (5 bases). Trimming removed 5 bases from V and 6 bases from J, with 16 bases in between. This CDR3 contains 14 residues. CDR1 and CDR2 from the germline V gene are DFQATT and SNEGSKA (reference sequence). CDR3 loop: CSAAPGGSDEKLFF. The sequenced CDR3 bases are TGCAGTGCTGCGCCTGGGGGGTCCGATGAAAAA.

Notes on this clone: The observed sequence ends 3 residues before the CDR3 terminus, with the missing tail filled in from the germline J gene. The chain joins TRBV7-9 to TRBJ2-1; D uncertain. Germline loops: CDR1 SEHNR, CDR2 FQNEAQ (reference sequence). V was trimmed by 7 bases and J by 9 bases, leaving 19 bases between them. This CDR3 is built from 14 residues. CDR3 DNA, as far as it was read: TGTGCCAGCATCGTCCTCAGAAGTTCGGGTGAG. Its translation: CASIVLRSSGE. The full CDR3 protein is CASIVLRSSGEQFF.

Regarding this clone: Read coverage stops 3 residues before the CDR3 terminus; the germline J gene supplies the remainder. V gene TRBV2 combines with J gene TRBJ2-3, with D possibly TRBD1 on 6 matching bases. The CDR3 sequence is 13 residues long. Germline CDR1 is SNHLY and CDR2 is FYNNEI. The sequenced part of the CDR3 DNA is TGTGCCAGCGCAGGGGTCACCCAAGAGACG. This sequence encodes CASAGVTQET. The CDR3 as a whole reads CASAGVTQETQYF. The full variable domain, completed using reference TRBV2 and TRBJ2-3, is EPEVTQTPSHQVTQMGQEVILRCVPISNHLYFYWYRQILGQKVEFLVSFYNNEISEKSEIFDDQFSVERPDGSNFTLKIRSTKLEDSAMYFCASAGVTQETQYFGPGTRLTVL.

In the case of this clone: The CDR3 goes on 3 residues after the read ends, and that part is filled in from the germline J gene. V is TRBV10-3 and J is TRBJ2-3; no definite D call. Per germline, CDR1 ENHRY and CDR2 SYGVKD. This CDR3 has 16 residues. This CDR3 is CAISVKSLRVPQPQYF. CDR3 bases read: TGTGCCATCAGTGTAAAATCTTTAAGGGTTCCCCAGCCG.

Worth noting for this clone: The CDR3 goes on 3 residues after the read ends, and that part is filled in from the germline J gene. The gene calls are TRBV18 and TRBJ1-2, with a tentative D call TRBD1 (5 bases). CDR3 length equals 18 residues. In germline, CDR1 is KGHSH, CDR2 LQKENI. The CDR3: CASSPFPQGLADTYDYTF. CDR3 bases read: TGTGCCAGCTCACCCTTCCCGCAGGGACTAGCGGACACCTACGAC.